Here is one TCR beta chain with its context. No antigen is known for it. No per-base quality is available; no much larger clone lies one base away. Sequences DFQATT (CDR1) and SNEGSKA (CDR2) are obtained from the germline V gene (reference sequence). From the cysteine through the phenylalanine, the CDR3 covers 10 amino acids. Only the CDR3 DNA is retained, 30 bases long and in frame from the first base. V loses 7 bases of germline sequence and J loses 6 bases, and the interval between the two ends is 9 bases. The CDR3 regions of human TCRbeta chains were subjected to immunosequencing. The study's processing was this. TCRs in the repertoires were matched against a reference library of SARS-CoV-2-specific TCRs that had been generated with the MIRA antigen-specificity platform. Breadth meant the fraction of unique TCRs that were SARS-CoV-2-associated, whereas depth meant the fraction of total T cells that were SARS-CoV-2-associated. Using the MIRA data, each spike-specific TCR was mapped to the spike region that the TCR reacts to and placed in a CD4 or CD8 class. Log10-transformed breadth and depth values were compared by one-way ANOVA with Sidak's multiple comparisons tests. What TCRdb holds here is the immuneACCESS table cut down to in-frame rearrangements. Part of the clones is not present; checked against another copy, under half of the missing clones reflect an unresolved V gene, and the others are unexplained. That table supplies the V and J calls and clone size; D and trimming were determined from the DNA. Recorded for this sample are some 100,000 clones; approximately 90% of them occurred a single time. 5% to 5.5% of the sample is in the top ten clones.

In light of the paper, this sample's time point label describes: baseline before first vaccination. The vaccinee samples were drawn from two UK trials, COV001 and COV002, one of which was a single-blind randomized controlled phase 2/3 trial testing AZD1222 (ChAdOx1 nCoV-19) in healthy adults. For TCRbeta chain sequencing, PBMC samples from trial participants were taken at day 0 and at day 28 after the second dose. The sample comes from a study of T cell responses to AZD1222 COVID-19 vaccine (dated by TCRdb to the early 2020s). In terms of the full investigation: Because spike-specific TCR depth and breadth did not differ between the two schedules, AZD1222 recipients who got a second dose at roughly 4 weeks were pooled with those who got a second dose at roughly 12 weeks. A total of 230 to 250 trial participants underwent TCR sequencing, of whom 200 to 220 had received two doses of AZD1222 and about 25 had received two doses of the MenACWY control vaccine. Trial participants were enrolled by age into subgroups of 18-55, 56-69 and 70-plus years, and around 140, 26 and 57 TCR-sequenced participants, respectively, were included in these subgroups. The study at large found these results: Epitopes outside the regions mutated in the B.1.351 and B.1.1.7 variants were reportedly recognized by nearly half of the unique spike-specific TCRs. Spike-specific TCR breadth and depth rose significantly after two AZD1222 doses compared with day 0 and with MenACWY recipients. Only five or six AZD1222 recipients were SARS-CoV-2 seropositive at baseline, limiting conclusions about previously exposed vaccinees. Most participants were white British and females outnumbered males, and the authors suggested that clonal diversity may have been underestimated. No day 14 peak-response samples were available, so repertoires were characterized only after the peak T cell response. The vaccine-associated CD4 TCRs covered the entire spike protein, and the dominant responses fell in regions 160-218 and 743-854. The 56-69-year group was small, and its depth increase did not reach significance, likely because of low power.

The chain is made from TRBV20-1 and TRBJ2-5, with the D gene too uncertain to name. This material consisted of peripheral blood, taken on day 0 of AZD1222 vaccination. This sequence originates from an adult in good health. DNA sequence: TGCAGTGAAGGGCGAAAGACCCAGTACTTC. It specifies CSEGRKTQYF.